This T cell receptor (beta chain) was captured in a study of cytomegalovirus exposure and HLA in healthy donors. As for this clone: Antigen: not known.

13 Jbeta primers and 60 Vbeta primers were used for the PCR. Data came from immunoSEQ multiplex PCR; TCRdb stores just in-frame clones and leaves some out. The profile shows roughly 200,000 clones, around 84% of them singletons. Germline V lookup: CDR1 SGHKS, CDR2 YYEKEE (reference sequence). V was cut by 2 bases and J by 1 base, with 13 bases left in between. The CDR3 sequence is 16 residues long. Regarding the study as a whole: There were approximately 150 TCR beta chains listed as cytomegalovirus-associated.

Sequenced sample: PBMCs. The V gene is TRBV5-5, the J gene TRBJ1-3; no clear D gene. The TCR was taken from a man in his forties or fifties in good health and CMV-seropositive. The CDR3 region has the DNA TGTGCCAGCAGCTTTTTTACGGTTCGTTCTGGAAACACCATATATTTT. This translates into CASSFFTVRSGNTIYF.